The clone carrying this TCR beta chain was observed many times. The sample originates from a study of read filtering for tumor transcriptome and immune sequencing. This library used roughly 400 ng RNA and molecular barcoded adaptors spanning alpha/delta and beta/gamma chains. TCRdb re-called the reads through MiXCR, storing one row per CDR3 protein. The table lists 75,000 to 95,000 distinct CDR3 sequences, 20% to 25% of them singletons. V dropped 2 bases and J dropped 0 bases, with 8 bases sitting between them. This CDR3 contains 14 residues. CDR1 and CDR2 (germline): DFQATT, SNEGSKA (reference sequence).

The sample was a population of CD138-negative cells sorted from bone marrow. This TCR derives from a donor aged 40 or over with multiple myeloma. The chain has TRBV20-1 and TRBJ2-1; D gene unclear. The CDR3 loop reads CSARRSTSYNEQFF. The CDR3 region has the DNA TGCAGTGCTAGAAGGTCGACCTCCTACAATGAGCAGTTCTTC.